This is a list of T cell receptor beta chains from one sample in a study of human T cells and chemical hapten exposure. TCRdb re-called the RACE reads with MiXCR, one entry per CDR3 protein. This table has some 36,000 distinct CDR3 sequences, more than 8% appearing once. Here the sequenced sample was whole blood, taken in connection with sensitization to the hapten diphenylcyclopropenone (DPC). These receptors were obtained from a man in his fifties or sixties with alopecia areata. Some clones in this sample may be carry-over from other donors' samples. CDR3s include the opening cysteine and the closing phenylalanine or tryptophan. Only part of the rows carry a size: once, few, many, or a class if the clone is expanded.

v_call	clone_size	j_call	cdr3_aa
TRBV3-1	many	TRBJ1-1	CASSQMNTEAFF
TRBV12-3/TRBV12-4	many	TRBJ2-2	CASSFGTGSASGELFF
TRBV2	many	TRBJ1-1	CASSELENTEAFF
TRBV11-1	many	TRBJ2-2	CASSAVVVPGELFF
TRBV29-1	many	TRBJ2-7	CSVEGQGTYEQYF
TRBV29-1	.	TRBJ2-7	CSAGDYEQYF
TRBV20-1	many	TRBJ2-3	CSAGKAGSTSTDTQYF
TRBV28	.	TRBJ1-1	CASSLATGGNTEAFF
TRBV28	few	TRBJ2-1	CASSVTSGRVNEQFF
TRBV3-1	few	TRBJ2-1	CASSQVAGVSNEQFF
TRBV27	many	TRBJ2-7	CASSLTGRFGYEQYF
TRBV7-9	few	TRBJ2-7	CASSLTSGLSPYEQYF
TRBV7-2	many	TRBJ2-1	CASSLGTINYNEQFF
TRBV28	.	TRBJ2-1	CASSTSGRYNNEQFF
TRBV29-1	.	TRBJ2-5	CSVRAGADWETQYF
TRBV7-2	.	TRBJ1-1	CASSYDRNTEAFF
TRBV10-2	few	TRBJ1-3	CASSAQPSGNTIYF
TRBV7-3	many	TRBJ2-1	CASSFGANNEQFF
TRBV7-9	.	TRBJ1-2	CASSLGGIRLDGYTF
TRBV2	many	TRBJ2-3	CASSPYSGTWADTQYF
TRBV20-1	many	TRBJ2-1	CSATSGTSGRNEQFF
TRBV7-9	.	TRBJ1-3	CASTERPGNTIYF
TRBV12-3/TRBV12-4	once	TRBJ2-1	CASSGQTFYNEQFF
TRBV28	few	TRBJ2-5	CASRGNGETQYF
TRBV30	many	TRBJ2-1	CAWSLERGAYNEQFF
TRBV28	.	TRBJ2-7	CASSLLQGREQYF
TRBV12-3/TRBV12-4	few	TRBJ2-1	CASSYPGVYNEQFF
TRBV7-2	many	TRBJ2-7	CASSLGEGYEQYF
TRBV18	.	TRBJ1-1	CASSPGAGRTEAFF
TRBV28	.	TRBJ2-6	CAARTNSGANVLTF
TRBV5-8	many	TRBJ1-5	CASSLGTATFSNQPQHF
TRBV5-1	few	TRBJ2-2	CASSFEIIAGELFF
TRBV27	few	TRBJ2-7	CASSLSGEGNYEQYF
TRBV28	many	TRBJ2-7	CASTQQGWQYF
TRBV12-5	many	TRBJ1-1	CASGLVGGAQTEAFF
TRBV7-6	few	TRBJ1-1	CASSFNKGTEAFF
TRBV12-3/TRBV12-4	few	TRBJ1-4	CASDSRPANEKLFF
TRBV29-1	.	TRBJ2-1	CSALTSGRGAEQFF
TRBV28	.	TRBJ1-5	CASSLSGTGLHF
TRBV6-2/TRBV6-3	few	TRBJ2-7	CASSLLNYEQYF
TRBV15	many	TRBJ2-3	CATSRDLAGDTQYF
TRBV27	few	TRBJ1-2	CASRMGDRGVSGYTF